In this sample, the clone carrying this T cell receptor (beta chain) turned up a few times. This sample was included in a study of T cells after yellow fever vaccination. This CDR3 has 12 amino acids. The V segment lost 7 bases and the J segment 0 bases; nucleotides outside the gene matches: 3. The V gene's germline CDR1 is DFQATT and CDR2 SNEGSKA (reference sequence). Making TCR cDNA involved 5'RACE template switching, which added UMIs and a universal primer site. TCRdb re-analysed the 5' RACE reads in MiXCR, keeping a single row per CDR3 protein. The sample yields 500,000 to 650,000 distinct CDR3 sequences, 12% seen once.

The TCR originated in a man aged 25-40 years who received the YFV17D yellow fever vaccine. The source material was PBMCs, sampled on the day of the yellow fever booster vaccination. J is TRBJ2-7 and V is TRBV20-1, with 7 bases matching TRBD2. The CDR3 bases are TGCAGTGGGGAGGGGCTCTCCTACGAGCAGTACTTC. This gives the protein CSGEGLSYEQYF.